This TCR beta chain came from a study of T cells in Graves' hyperthyroidism and ophthalmopathy. The germline V gene encodes CDR1 KGHDR and CDR2 SFDVKD. The CDR3 sequence is 18 residues long. V was pared by 4 bases and J by 4 bases, with 7 bases of the junction left unmatched. The investigators amplified TCR beta CDR3 regions from RNA transcripts. Initially, a first-round RT-PCR of the TCR CDR3 employed the HTBI primer set. TCRdb independently ran MiXCR on the multiplex PCR reads; one entry per CDR3 protein. This table has about 150,000 distinct CDR3 sequences, approximately 20% appearing once. A few counts support this clonotype.

The sequence was collected from a woman aged 45-59 years with Graves' hyperthyroidism that later progressed to Graves' ophthalmopathy. The V gene is TRBV24-1, the J gene TRBJ2-1, with 15 bases matching TRBD2. Sequencing was done on a sample of blood. This chain's CDR3 is CATSDLGLAGGGYNEQFF. As DNA, the CDR3 is TGTGCCACCAGTGACCTGGGACTAGCGGGAGGTGGGTACAATGAGCAGTTCTTC.